The present T cell receptor beta chain was sequenced within a study of tumor and adjacent non-tumor tissue in lung cancer. On the study more broadly: Patients comprised approximately eleven adenocarcinoma, a couple of squamous cell carcinoma and 1 small cell lung cancer.

As for this clonotype: Its antigen is undetermined. Compared with germline, one end of the junction differs, possibly owing to a read error.

The study's findings and limits: Compared with tumor, normal lung showed significantly lower TCR diversity.

TCRbeta libraries were built with three rounds of nested PCR, modified from ARM-PCR. TCRdb independently ran MiXCR on the multiplex PCR reads; one entry per CDR3 protein. The data hold more than 75,000 distinct CDR3 sequences, with approximately 79% observed a single time. The template was RNA from unsorted bulk tissue. The sequenced material came from lung tumor tissue. This TCR was sampled from a woman in her forties or fifties with non-small cell lung cancer.

The CDR3 bases are TGTGCCATCAGTGGGGGACTACGGGGCACAGATACGAAGTATTTT. It specifies CAISGGLRGTDTKYF. This chain connects TRBV10-3 to TRBJ2-3; 7 bases are a match to TRBD2. CDR1 and CDR2 from the germline V gene are ENHRY and SYGVKD. The CDR3 runs to 15 residues.